The sequence of this T cell receptor (beta chain) was determined in a study of radiation and T cells in renal cell carcinoma. The wider study: Nephrectomy followed 15 Gy stereotactic body radiation by 4 weeks.

The CDR3 covers 15 residues. V was clipped by 6 bases and J by 7 bases; unmatched bases: 14. In germline, CDR1 is MNHNS, CDR2 SASEGT. Time point described: blood 2 weeks post-SBRT. Stated treatment: 15 Gy SBRT to primary tumor, nephrectomy 4 weeks later. Assay used: immunoSEQ multiplex PCR; TCRdb lists only in-frame clones, some missing. The sample includes 150,000 or so clones, roughly 87% of them seen just once. The chain employs TRBV6-1 and TRBJ1-1; TRBD1 aligns across 7 bases. This receptor was identified in a woman in her forties or fifties with renal cell carcinoma. The starting material was blood, obtained from a patient whose treatment included radiotherapy and nephrectomy. CDR3 coding DNA: TGTGCCAGCAGAAGCCGGGACAGCAATTGGAGTGAAGCTTTCTTT. Protein: CASRSRDSNWSEAFF.